This T cell receptor beta chain was identified during a study of blood T cell repertoires in COVID-19. CDR3 length: 17 residues. Profiled with immunoSEQ multiplex PCR; TCRdb holds only in-frame clones, not every one. The sample contains some 200,000 clones, roughly 76% of which appear only once. The chain combines TRBV21-1 with TRBJ1-1. TRBV21-1 is tagged as a pseudogene. The specimen sequenced was peripheral blood. This clonotype was sampled from a woman aged 40-49 years with COVID-19, enrolled during active disease. CDR3 coding DNA: TGTGCCAGCAGCAAAGGTCTGAGGGTGGGGGGAGTCACTGAAGCTTTCTTT. It encodes CASSKGLRVGGVTEAFF.